These 8 T cell receptor beta chains share one sample of origin, sequenced in a study of blood T cell repertoires in COVID-19. Clones were read by immunoSEQ multiplex PCR, and TCRdb kept only the in-frame ones, dropping some. The sample lists some 110,000 clones, 70% to 90% occurring once. Sequencing was done on a sample of peripheral blood. Receptors were obtained from a man aged 25 to 40 with acute or convalescent COVID-19.

This clone was counted once. The chain joins TRBV4-2 to TRBJ2-7; TRBD2 might be the D (7 bases). The CDR3 length is 16 residues. V lost 0 bases, J lost 7 bases, and 19 bases lay in between. Germline CDR1 and CDR2: LGHNA and YNFKEQ. CDR3 nucleotides: TGTGCCAGCAGCCAAGATTTCGCGGGGGCCGCGTGGGAGCAGTACTTC. Protein sequence: CASSQDFAGAAWEQYF.

This clone occurred once. The chain recombines TRBV5-5 with TRBJ2-5; 11 bases match TRBD1. CDR1 is SGHKS, CDR2 YYEKEE, per germline (reference sequence). The length of the CDR3 is 17 residues. V trimming: 3 bases; J trimming: 5 bases; junction bases outside the gene matches: 12. The CDR3 DNA reads as TGTGCCAGCAGCTGGAGTCGGGGACAGGGGGATCTGGAGACCCAGTACTTC. Protein product: CASSWSRGQGDLETQYF.

The rearrangement joins TRBV19 to TRBJ1-2; a weak D match, TRBD1 (6 bases). Trimming shortened V by 1 base and J by 0 bases, and 15 bases separated the two germline ends. Germline V gene data show CDR1 as LNHDA and CDR2 as SQIVND (reference sequence). This CDR3 contains 17 residues. The DNA of the CDR3 is TGTGCCAGTAGTATAGCCCGGACAGCCGCCTCTAACTATGGCTACACCTTC. Amino acid sequence: CASSIARTAASNYGYTF.

This chain connects TRBV6-5 to TRBJ2-2; maybe TRBD1 (6 bases). This CDR3 has 13 residues. Germline CDR1 and CDR2: MNHEY and SVGAGI. V lost 7 bases and J 6 bases, leaving 12 bases between the germline ends. This CDR3 is CASNEGDAGELFF. In DNA, the CDR3 is TGTGCCAGCAACGAGGGGGATGCCGGGGAGCTGTTTTTT.

The sample holds one count of this clone. This chain connects TRBV30 to TRBJ1-4; D is uncertain. The CDR3 covers 15 residues. The germline V gene has CDR1 GTSNPN and CDR2 SVGIG (reference sequence). Trimming stripped 0 bases from V and 6 bases from J, with 14 bases between. The CDR3 DNA is TGTGCCTGGAGTGTAGCACGGGAGTGGGATGAAAAACTGTTTTTT. Translated: CAWSVAREWDEKLFF.

The chain combines TRBV28 with TRBJ2-3; the match to TRBD2 covers 12 bases. J was trimmed by 1 base and V by 5 bases; bases with no gene match: 4. Germline V gene lookup returns CDR1 MDHEN and CDR2 SYDVKM. The CDR3 consists of 16 residues. The CDR3 reads CASSLPSGRGTDTQYF. The CDR3 region has the DNA TGTGCCAGCAGTCTACCTAGCGGGAGGGGCACAGATACGCAGTATTTT.

This clone occurred a few times. This chain uses TRBV7-8 with TRBJ2-3; maybe TRBD2 (5 bases). Per the germline V gene, CDR1 is SGHVS and CDR2 is FQNEAQ. CDR3 size: 13 residues. V lost 4 bases and J lost 3, with 8 bases in between. The CDR3 protein is CASSSDYTDTQYF. The CDR3 DNA follows: TGTGCCAGCAGCTCCGACTATACAGATACGCAGTATTTT. The variable domain in full, completed from reference TRBV7-8 and TRBJ2-3, reads GAGVSQSPRYKVAKRGQDVALRCDPISGHVSLFWYQQALGQGPEFLTYFQNEAQLDKSGLPSDRFFAERPEGSVSTLKIQRTQQEDSAVYLCASSSDYTDTQYFGPGTRLTVL.

The V call is TRBV6-5, the J call TRBJ2-7; 11 nucleotides align to TRBD1. The trim removed 4 bases at V and 3 bases at J, leaving 2 bases unmatched. CDR1 is MNHEY and CDR2 is SVGAGI in the germline V gene. The CDR3 is made up of 14 amino acids. The CDR3 protein is CASSWDRGGYEQYF. Written as DNA, the CDR3 is TGTGCCAGCAGTTGGGACAGGGGGGGCTACGAGCAGTACTTC.